These 30 T cell receptor beta chains share one sample of origin, sequenced in a study of shared clonotypes between healthy human individuals. The protocol was immunoSEQ multiplex PCR, while the TCRdb copy is restricted to in-frame clones and leaves out a portion. The sample shows some 2.1 million clones, 85% to 95% of them seen only once. The sequenced sample consisted of naive CD4+ T cells sorted from blood. Subset meaning: CD45RA+ positively selected. Receptors originate from a man between 18 and 29 years old in good health.

Note on this clone: Different DNA sequences within this sample yield the same CDR3. The chain has TRBV4-3 and TRBJ1-6; unclear D gene. The CDR3 has 17 residues. From germline, CDR1 is LGHNA and CDR2 YSLEER. Trimming removed 0 bases at V and 4 bases at J, with 13 bases between. In DNA, the CDR3 is TGCGCCAGCAGCCAAGACAGAGCATCTAGTTATAATTCACCCCTCCACTTT. Amino acids: CASSQDRASSYNSPLHF.

V usage is TRBV10-3 and J usage is TRBJ1-3; 7 bases align to TRBD1. Germline V gene lookup returns CDR1 ENHRY and CDR2 SYGVKD. This CDR3 spans 16 amino acids. V was pared by 6 bases and J by 4 bases, with 12 bases of the junction left unmatched. CDR3 protein: CAISEGGLGGGNTIYF. The DNA of the CDR3 is TGTGCCATCAGCGAAGGGGGCCTTGGCGGCGGAAACACCATATATTTT.

The chain couples TRBV2 to TRBJ2-5; D is undetermined. Trimming removed 0 bases at V and 4 bases at J, with 12 bases between. Germline CDR1 SNHLY, CDR2 FYNNEI. The CDR3 has 15 amino acids. CDR3 nucleotide sequence: TGTGCCAGCAGTGAAGCGTTGGCCACGGGAGAGACCCAGTACTTC. It encodes CASSEALATGETQYF.

J is TRBJ1-6 and V is TRBV6-1; D may be TRBD1 (5 bases). The V gene lost 0 bases and the J gene lost 2 bases, with 14 bases spanning the gap. CDR3 length: 18 residues. The germline CDR1 and CDR2 sequences are MNHNS and SASEGT. CDR3 nucleotides: TGTGCCAGCAGTGAAGCAGGGGTTGGGGGTCCCTATAATTCACCCCTCCACTTT. It specifies CASSEAGVGGPYNSPLHF.

The V and J genes are TRBV30 and TRBJ2-2; 11 nucleotides match TRBD2. The germline V gene encodes CDR1 GTSNPN and CDR2 SVGIG (reference sequence). The CDR3 consists of 14 residues. The trim removed 4 bases at V and 5 bases at J, leaving 3 bases unmatched. The CDR3 nucleotides read TGTGCCTGGAAAGGGACTAGCGGTACCGGGGAGCTGTTTTTT. The encoded protein is CAWKGTSGTGELFF.

The V gene is TRBV6-1, the J gene TRBJ1-5; 7 positions agree with TRBD1. Germline loops: CDR1 MNHNS, CDR2 SASEGT. With 6 bases clipped from V and 9 bases from J, the junction kept 11 bases outside the gene matches. The CDR3 has 14 amino acids. The CDR3 sequence: CASRETGSLGPQHF. As DNA, the CDR3 is TGTGCCAGCAGGGAGACAGGGTCCTTGGGGCCCCAGCATTTT.

The chain uses TRBV5-8 and TRBJ2-2; TRBD2 aligns across 8 bases. Losses at the gene ends were 5 bases for V and 3 bases for J; bases not matched to a gene: 9. Germline V gene lookup returns CDR1 SGHTS and CDR2 YDEGEE. There are 16 residues in the CDR3. The CDR3 is CASSPAGTRHTGELFF. The CDR3 nucleotides read TGTGCCAGCAGTCCAGCCGGGACTAGACACACCGGGGAGCTGTTTTTT.

V usage is TRBV6-1 and J usage is TRBJ2-5, with 7 bases aligning to TRBD2. Germline V gives CDR1 MNHNS, CDR2 SASEGT. The CDR3 consists of 17 residues. The V and J ends lost 1 base and 5 bases, in that order; junction bases with no gene match: 13. In nucleotides, the CDR3 is TGTGCCAGCAGTGAAGACCAACGCCGGGAGGCCAGGGAGACCCAGTACTTC. It codes for CASSEDQRREARETQYF.

In the case of this clone: At one of its ends the junction is not consistent with the germline gene, which may arise from a read error. Other DNA sequences in this specimen translate into the identical CDR3. The V call is TRBV6-6, the J call TRBJ1-2; a weak D match, TRBD1 (5 bases). Germline loops: CDR1 MNHNY, CDR2 SVGAGI (reference sequence). The CDR3 covers 13 residues. CDR3 in DNA: TGTGCCAGCAGTTCAGGAGGGGACTATGGGTACACCTTC. Residues: CASSSGGDYGYTF.

The CDR3 bases are TGTGCCAGCAGCTTAGGTGCGTTGGACAGGGGGCGAAATGACGAGCAGTACTTC. Translated: CASSLGALDRGRNDEQYF. The chain links TRBV7-9 to TRBJ2-7; 11 nucleotides line up with TRBD1. This CDR3 is 18 amino acids long. The germline gives CDR1 SEHNR, CDR2 FQNEAQ (reference sequence). V trimming: 1 base; J trimming: 5 bases; junction bases outside the gene matches: 13.

The DNA of the CDR3 is TGTGCCAGCAGCTTAGCGTTGAGATATGGCTCACCCCTCCACTTT. Its translation: CASSLALRYGSPLHF. The chain is built from TRBV7-9 and TRBJ1-6, with unresolved D. Germline CDR1 reads SEHNR; CDR2 reads FQNEAQ (reference sequence). Trimming took 0 bases from V and 10 from J, leaving 13 bases between them. The length of the CDR3 is 15 residues.

As concerns this clone: This same CDR3 is encoded by further DNA sequences in the sample. The V and J genes are TRBV5-4 and TRBJ1-1; 7 bases map to TRBD1. The CDR3 is 13 residues long. Germline values: CDR1 SGHNT, CDR2 YYREEE (reference sequence). Trimming cost V 1 base and J 4 bases; bases outside gene matches: 1. The CDR3 protein is CASSLQGGTEAFF. Written as DNA, the CDR3 is TGTGCCAGCAGCTTGCAGGGGGGCACTGAAGCTTTCTTT.

The CDR3 coding sequence is TGTGCCAGCAGTTCGACAGGGGATCGGACCGGGGAGCTGTTTTTT. As protein: CASSSTGDRTGELFF. The gene calls are TRBV5-6 and TRBJ2-2; 8 bases are shared with TRBD1. Unmatched junction bases numbered 8, after V lost 5 bases and J lost 5 bases. The germline V gene encodes CDR1 SGHDT and CDR2 YYEEEE. CDR3 length: 15 residues.

The chain uses TRBV5-4 and TRBJ1-5; the match to TRBD1 covers 8 bases. Germline V lookup: CDR1 SGHNT, CDR2 YYREEE (reference sequence). This CDR3 has 16 amino acids. V gave up 4 bases and J gave up 3 bases; unmatched junction bases: 9. CDR3 loop: CASSPDPQGANQPQHF. For the CDR3, the DNA is TGTGCCAGCAGCCCCGACCCGCAGGGGGCCAATCAGCCCCAGCATTTT. The full variable domain, rest sourced from reference TRBV5-4 and TRBJ1-5, is ETGVTQSPTHLIKTRGQQVTLRCSSQSGHNTVSWYQQALGQGPQFIFQYYREEENGRGNFPPRFSGLQFPNYSSELNVNALELDDSALYLCASSPDPQGANQPQHFGDGTRLSIL.

This rearrangement joins TRBV9 to TRBJ2-6; D not resolved. Germline values: CDR1 SGDLS, CDR2 YYNGEE. V dropped 0 bases and J dropped 4 bases, with 8 bases sitting between them. This CDR3 contains 15 residues. The CDR3 reads CASSVGAYGANVLTF. CDR3 DNA: TGTGCCAGCAGCGTAGGGGCTTACGGGGCCAACGTCCTGACTTTC. Drawing the rest from reference TRBV9 and TRBJ2-6, the complete variable domain is DSGVTQTPKHLITATGQRVTLRCSPRSGDLSVYWYQQSLDQGLQFLIQYYNGEERAKGNILERFSAQQFPDLHSELNLSSLELGDSALYFCASSVGAYGANVLTFGAGSRLTVL.

On this clone itself: This sample includes further DNA sequences coding for the same CDR3. The chain employs TRBV5-4 and TRBJ1-6; perhaps TRBD1 as D (5 bases). Germline lookup yields CDR1 SGHNT and CDR2 YYREEE (reference sequence). There are 16 residues in the CDR3. V was trimmed by 4 bases and J by 0 bases, leaving 11 bases between them. The CDR3 nucleotides are TGTGCCAGCAGCCTTGGGGGTAGCTCCTATAATTCACCCCTCCACTTT. Encoded protein: CASSLGGSSYNSPLHF. Using reference TRBV5-4 and TRBJ1-6 for the parts outside the CDR3, the full variable domain is ETGVTQSPTHLIKTRGQQVTLRCSSQSGHNTVSWYQQALGQGPQFIFQYYREEENGRGNFPPRFSGLQFPNYSSELNVNALELDDSALYLCASSLGGSSYNSPLHFGNGTRLTVT.

This chain uses TRBV14 with TRBJ2-7; TRBD1 is a possible D gene (6 bases). The germline V and J ends were trimmed by 3 bases and 2 bases, with 11 bases remaining between them. Germline V CDR1 and CDR2: SGHDN, FVKESK. This CDR3 has 14 amino acids. The CDR3 DNA sequence: TGTGCCAGCAGCCACCGAGGGGGTCCCTACGAGCAGTACTTC. Amino acid sequence: CASSHRGGPYEQYF.

This chain joins TRBV19 and TRBJ2-7; no firm D call. The V gene's germline CDR1 is LNHDA and CDR2 SQIVND (reference sequence). This CDR3 has 14 amino acids. Trimming cost V 1 base and J 3 bases, with 10 bases left between them. CDR3 in amino acids: CASSIGTQNYEQYF. The CDR3 DNA reads as TGTGCCAGTAGTATAGGTACGCAGAACTACGAGCAGTACTTC. Combining the CDR3 with reference TRBV19 and TRBJ2-7 gives the whole variable domain DGGITQSPKYLFRKEGQNVTLSCEQNLNHDAMYWYRQDPGQGLRLIYYSQIVNDFQKGDIAEGYSVSREKKESFPLTVTSAQKNPTAFYLCASSIGTQNYEQYFGPGTRLTVT.

Worth noting for this clone: The sample holds other DNA sequences that translate to the same CDR3. The chain links TRBV30 to TRBJ2-5; D is perhaps TRBD2 (5 bases). This CDR3 has 15 amino acids. CDR1 and CDR2 from the germline V gene are GTSNPN and SVGIG (reference sequence). V lost 5 bases, J lost 4 bases, and 20 bases lay in between. CDR3 nucleotide sequence: TGTGCCTGGGGACGGGCCTCCCCGAGGGCAGAGACCCAGTACTTC. It translates to CAWGRASPRAETQYF.

The rearrangement links TRBV6-5 to TRBJ2-7, with 11 nucleotides matching TRBD1. The CDR3 spans 15 residues. Trimming at V came to 6 bases and at J to 3 bases, leaving 7 bases not matched to a gene. Germline loops: CDR1 MNHEY, CDR2 SVGAGI. In DNA form, the CDR3 reads TGTGCCAGCAGGCCACCCGGGACAGGGGGCTACGAGCAGTACTTC. Its protein product is CASRPPGTGGYEQYF.

The chain employs TRBV11-3 and TRBJ2-1; the match to TRBD2 covers 10 bases. The CDR3 is 16 residues long. Germline V gene data show CDR1 as SGHNT and CDR2 as YENEEA. The ends lost 2 bases at V and 0 bases at J; junction bases unmatched: 1. The CDR3 nucleotides are TGTGCCAGCAGCTTAAAGCGGGAGGGCTCCTACAATGAGCAGTTCTTC. Its protein product is CASSLKREGSYNEQFF.

This clone was recorded once. V is TRBV5-4 and J is TRBJ2-3, with 14 nucleotides matching TRBD2. V was clipped by 4 bases and J by 1 base; unmatched bases: 5. The CDR3 runs to 17 residues. Germline V gene lookup returns CDR1 SGHNT and CDR2 YYREEE (reference sequence). The CDR3 DNA is TGTGCCAGCAGCCTCCCGGGACTAGCGGGAGGCACAGATACGCAGTATTTT. It is translated as CASSLPGLAGGTDTQYF.

Note on this clone: Other DNA variants within this sample encode the same CDR3. This chain joins TRBV18 and TRBJ1-2, with a possible D match to TRBD1 (6 bases). The CDR3 extends over 14 amino acids. The germline CDR1 and CDR2 sequences are KGHSH and LQKENI. V was cut by 2 bases and J by 0 bases, with 7 bases left in between. In DNA form, the CDR3 reads TGTGCCAGCTCACCAAACAGGGCTAACTATGGCTACACCTTC. This sequence encodes CASSPNRANYGYTF.

The chain is built from TRBV7-8 and TRBJ1-5; D possibly corresponds to TRBD1 (5 bases). CDR3 length: 15 residues. From germline, CDR1 is SGHVS and CDR2 FQNEAQ. Trimming removed 1 base from V and 4 bases from J, with 11 bases in between. In nucleotides, the CDR3 is TGTGCCAGCAGCTTAGAGACAGCTGCTAATCAGCCCCAGCATTTT. Encoded protein: CASSLETAANQPQHF. Supplemented by reference TRBV7-8 and TRBJ1-5, the full variable domain reads GAGVSQSPRYKVAKRGQDVALRCDPISGHVSLFWYQQALGQGPEFLTYFQNEAQLDKSGLPSDRFFAERPEGSVSTLKIQRTQQEDSAVYLCASSLETAANQPQHFGDGTRLSIL.

The chain combines TRBV6-5 with TRBJ2-2, with TRBD2 matching over 12 bases. Germline values: CDR1 MNHEY, CDR2 SVGAGI. J gave up 6 bases and V 2 bases, and 1 base lay outside the gene matches. This CDR3 is 15 amino acids long. The CDR3 here is CASSYTSGRSGELFF. The CDR3 DNA sequence: TGTGCCAGCAGTTACACTAGCGGGAGGTCCGGGGAGCTGTTTTTT.

The genes are TRBV19 and TRBJ1-4, with 9 nucleotides matching TRBD1. In germline, CDR1 is LNHDA, CDR2 SQIVND (reference sequence). The CDR3 is made up of 14 amino acids. V shed 6 bases, J shed 5 bases, and the junction held 4 bases outside the gene matches. CDR3 nucleotides: TGTGCCAGTAGCGGCGGGACAGGGAATGAAAAACTGTTTTTT. Translation: CASSGGTGNEKLFF.

The chain uses TRBV6-6 and TRBJ1-2; 7 positions agree with TRBD1. The germline V gene has CDR1 MNHNY and CDR2 SVGAGI (reference sequence). This CDR3 is built from 16 residues. The trim removed 5 bases at V and 4 bases at J, leaving 13 bases unmatched. The CDR3 loop reads CASSLGGAGTAYGYTF. In DNA, the CDR3 is TGTGCCAGCAGTCTCGGAGGTGCCGGGACAGCCTATGGCTACACCTTC.

V usage is TRBV28 and J usage is TRBJ2-5; possibly TRBD2 for D (5 bases). With 2 bases removed from V and 5 bases from J, the gap between germline ends came to 9 bases. This CDR3 region has 13 residues. Germline V gene data show CDR1 as MDHEN and CDR2 as SYDVKM. The CDR3 nucleotides read TGTGCCAGCAGTTTAGCGGGCATCGAGACCCAGTACTTC. As protein: CASSLAGIETQYF. The full variable domain, its missing parts supplied by reference TRBV28 and TRBJ2-5, is DVKVTQSSRYLVKRTGEKVFLECVQDMDHENMFWYRQDPGLGLRLIYFSYDVKMKEKGDIPEGYSVSREKKERFSLILESASTNQTSMYLCASSLAGIETQYFGPGTRLLVL.

For the CDR3, the DNA is TGTGCCAGCAGTTACGAGGCAACCACAGATACGCAGTATTTT. Translating it yields CASSYEATTDTQYF. V usage is TRBV6-6 and J usage is TRBJ2-3; no clear D. The CDR3 length is 14 residues. Trimming took off 2 bases at V and 2 bases at J, with 8 bases between the two ends. Germline V gene sequence: CDR1 MNHNY, CDR2 SVGAGI (reference sequence).

The CDR3 DNA follows: TGTGCCTGGTTAAGGGGGCAGTACACCGGGGAGCTGTTTTTT. This translates into CAWLRGQYTGELFF. The chain uses TRBV30 and TRBJ2-2, with 7 bases aligning to TRBD1. V was clipped by 5 bases and J by 3 bases; unmatched bases: 6. This CDR3 has 14 amino acids. The V gene's germline CDR1 is GTSNPN and CDR2 SVGIG (reference sequence).